These 28 T cell receptor beta chains were sequenced from one sample in a study of cytomegalovirus exposure and HLA in healthy donors (dated by TCRdb to the late 2010s). Library prep was done by the immunoSEQ multiplex PCR assay. For the multiplex PCR, a mixture combining 60 forward primers for TCR Vbeta segments and 13 reverse primers for TCR Jbeta segments was used. The table comes from immuneACCESS by way of TCRdb, which keeps in-frame sequences with V and J called. Part of the clones is missing from these tables; in studies checked, under half for an unresolved V gene and the rest for unknown reasons. The sample table records 100,000 to 150,000 clones; approximately 80% of these occur just once. Of the sample, 1% is held by the ten largest clones. Material for sequencing was PBMCs. The receptor source for this set is a man between 35 and 55 years old in good health and CMV-seronegative.

CDR3 sequence reads: CASSVEGWQGPLTF. The CDR3 region has the DNA TGTGCCAGCAGCGTAGAAGGGTGGCAGGGCCCCCTGACTTTC. V usage is TRBV9 and J usage is TRBJ2-6; TRBD1 might be the D (5 bases). The V gene's germline CDR1 is SGDLS and CDR2 YYNGEE. The CDR3 is 14 residues long. V was cut by 0 bases and J by 15 bases, with 16 bases left in between.

This chain uses TRBV28 with TRBJ2-2, with TRBD1 as a possible D gene (6 bases). Trimming took 7 bases from V and 2 from J, leaving 17 bases between them. The CDR3 runs 16 residues. Germline CDR1 reads MDHEN; CDR2 reads SYDVKM. This chain's CDR3 is CASTTPGGGNTGELFF. CDR3 coding DNA: TGTGCCAGCACCACCCCGGGTGGGGGCAACACCGGGGAGCTGTTTTTT.

This clone was counted a few times. The CDR3 DNA reads TGTGCCAGCAGCTGGACAGGGGGCACTGAAGCTTTCTTT. This sequence encodes CASSWTGGTEAFF. The V call is TRBV5-4, the J call TRBJ1-1, with TRBD1 matching 10 bases. The CDR3 consists of 13 residues. Germline CDR1 SGHNT, CDR2 YYREEE (reference sequence). V shed 3 bases, J shed 4 bases, and the junction held 0 bases outside the gene matches.

This chain's CDR3 is CASSLSIGGANYNEQFF. The CDR3 DNA reads TGCGCCAGCAGCTTGAGTATTGGAGGCGCAAACTACAATGAGCAGTTCTTC. The chain is built from TRBV5-1 and TRBJ2-1, with D maybe TRBD2 (5 bases). Trimming shortened V by 1 base and J by 3 bases, and 17 bases separated the two germline ends. There are 17 residues in the CDR3. Germline V CDR1 and CDR2: SGHRS, YFSETQ.

This clone was found a few times. The CDR3: CASSSGSNYGYTF. CDR3 nucleotides: TGTGCCAGCAGTTCCGGTTCTAACTATGGCTACACCTTC. This chain uses TRBV6-6 with TRBJ1-2; no clear D gene. Trimming left V 4 bases short and J 0 bases short, with 6 bases between. Germline assignment: CDR1 MNHNY and CDR2 SVGAGI (reference sequence). CDR3 length: 13 residues.

The chain joins TRBV5-1 to TRBJ2-1; maybe TRBD1 (6 bases). This CDR3 contains 15 residues. Trimming pared 3 bases from V and 0 bases from J, leaving 10 bases between. Germline loops: CDR1 SGHRS, CDR2 YFSETQ. For the CDR3, the DNA is TGCGCCAGCAGCTCAGGGGAGAGCTCCTACAATGAGCAGTTCTTC. It specifies CASSSGESSYNEQFF.

The genes are TRBV18 and TRBJ2-6; D not certain. The germline V and J ends were trimmed by 1 base and 4 bases, with 8 bases remaining between them. CDR3 length: 15 residues. Germline V CDR1 and CDR2: KGHSH, LQKENI. The CDR3 region has the DNA TGTGCCAGCTCACCACTCGGGTCCGGGGCCAACGTCCTGACTTTC. Residues: CASSPLGSGANVLTF.

The rearrangement joins TRBV10-3 to TRBJ1-6, with D unresolved. Per the germline V gene, CDR1 is ENHRY and CDR2 is SYGVKD. V dropped 2 bases and J dropped 7 bases, with 12 bases sitting between them. This CDR3 region has 15 residues. The CDR3 protein is CAISERWEENSPLHF. In DNA form, the CDR3 reads TGTGCCATCAGTGAGCGGTGGGAGGAGAATTCACCCCTCCACTTT.

This chain uses TRBV6-6 with TRBJ1-1; D ambiguous. V lost 5 bases and J lost 7, with 14 bases in between. This CDR3 has 13 amino acids. CDR1 MNHNY and CDR2 SVGAGI come from the germline V gene (reference sequence). DNA for the CDR3: TGTGCCAGCAGTCAGTCCCCGGCGGGTGAAGCTTTCTTT. The encoded protein is CASSQSPAGEAFF.

The rearrangement joins TRBV5-1 to TRBJ2-7, with 9 bases matching TRBD1. Germline loops: CDR1 SGHRS, CDR2 YFSETQ. This CDR3 has 15 amino acids. The trim removed 4 bases at V and 2 bases at J, leaving 7 bases unmatched. The CDR3 DNA reads as TGCGCCAGCAGCCGTACCGGGACAGGGCCCTACGAGCAGTACTTC. It codes for CASSRTGTGPYEQYF.

The CDR3 loop is CASSQRVRRGNEQFF. The CDR3, as DNA: TGTGCCAGCAGCCAAAGAGTCCGGAGGGGCAATGAGCAGTTCTTC. The rearrangement joins TRBV7-9 to TRBJ2-1; TRBD2 is a possible D gene (6 bases). There are 15 residues in the CDR3. Trimming removed 5 bases at V and 6 bases at J, with 17 bases between. Germline V gene data show CDR1 as SEHNR and CDR2 as FQNEAQ (reference sequence).

The rearrangement uses TRBV28 and TRBJ2-3, with D tentatively TRBD2 (6 bases). The CDR3 extends over 14 amino acids. V was shortened by 5 bases and J by 4 bases, with 13 bases between the two germline ends. Germline loops: CDR1 MDHEN, CDR2 SYDVKM. The CDR3 DNA reads as TGTGCCAGCAGTCTACGACTAGTGGCAGATACGCAGTATTTT. As protein: CASSLRLVADTQYF.

The V gene is TRBV2, the J gene TRBJ1-4, with 7 bases lining up with TRBD1. CDR3 length: 14 residues. Germline CDR1 and CDR2: SNHLY and FYNNEI. The ends lost 6 bases at V and 7 bases at J; junction bases unmatched: 8. The CDR3 here is CASSYRQGGEKLFF. CDR3 sequence (DNA): TGTGCCAGCAGCTACAGACAGGGTGGTGAAAAACTGTTTTTT.

This chain uses TRBV6-5 with TRBJ1-5; possible D gene TRBD1, 6 bases. Germline loops: CDR1 MNHEY, CDR2 SVGAGI. V shed 5 bases and J shed 5 bases, with 10 bases lying between them. The CDR3 runs 13 residues. The CDR3, as DNA: TGTGCCAGCAGTAAACAGGGTCATCAGCCCCAGCATTTT. Its protein is CASSKQGHQPQHF.

This clone was recorded a few times. This chain joins TRBV5-4 and TRBJ2-3, with a possible D match to TRBD2 (5 bases). Trimming stripped 5 bases from V and 0 bases from J, with 13 bases between. The CDR3 consists of 15 residues. Germline CDR1 and CDR2: SGHNT and YYREEE (reference sequence). CDR3 sequence reads: CASRAGGPSTDTQYF. The CDR3 DNA reads TGTGCCAGCAGGGCAGGCGGGCCCAGCACAGATACGCAGTATTTT.

The chain has TRBV6-5 and TRBJ2-3; D may be TRBD2 (6 bases). This CDR3 contains 12 residues. Between the trimmed V and J ends, which lost 6 bases and 11 bases, there was a span of 15 bases. Germline V gene sequence: CDR1 MNHEY, CDR2 SVGAGI. This CDR3 is CASSPATGGQYF. In DNA, the CDR3 is TGTGCCAGCAGCCCGGCTACCGGGGGGCAGTATTTT.

This chain joins TRBV1 and TRBJ2-1; the table names TRBD2, a call not compared with the DNA. TRBV1 is a known pseudogene. This CDR3 is built from 16 residues. The CDR3 reads CTSSQGTSGRGEEQFF. The CDR3 nucleotides read TGCACCAGCAGCCAGGGGACTAGCGGGAGGGGCGAGGAGCAGTTCTTC.

The chain employs TRBV30 and TRBJ2-5, with 12 bases that match TRBD2. The CDR3 runs to 14 residues. Losses at the gene ends were 1 base for V and 5 bases for J; bases not matched to a gene: 2. Germline V gene data show CDR1 as GTSNPN and CDR2 as SVGIG (reference sequence). The CDR3 here is CAWSGLAGGETQYF. The CDR3 bases are TGTGCCTGGAGTGGGCTAGCGGGAGGGGAGACCCAGTACTTC. The entire variable domain, with the rest obtained from reference TRBV30 and TRBJ2-5, is as follows: SQTIHQWPATLVQPVGSPLSLECTVEGTSNPNLYWYRQAAGRGLQLLFYSVGIGQISSEVPQNLSASRPQDRQFILSSKKLLLSDSGFYLCAWSGLAGGETQYFGPGTRLLVL.

The chain couples TRBV25-1 to TRBJ2-3; possibly TRBD2 for D (6 bases). This CDR3 spans 14 amino acids. V was trimmed by 6 bases and J by 0 bases, leaving 10 bases between them. Germline values: CDR1 MGHDK, CDR2 SYGVNS. The CDR3 region is CASREGRSTDTQYF. The DNA of the CDR3 is TGTGCCAGCAGGGAGGGGCGCAGCACAGATACGCAGTATTTT.

This clone has only a few counts. V is TRBV7-2 and J is TRBJ2-3; 8 positions agree with TRBD2. CDR3 length: 17 amino acids. V lost 0 bases to trimming and J lost 2 bases; unmatched junction nucleotides: 7. Germline CDR1 and CDR2: SGHTA and FQGNSA. The CDR3 here is CASSLALTSGNTDTQYF. DNA of the CDR3: TGTGCCAGCAGCTTAGCGCTAACTAGCGGCAACACAGATACGCAGTATTTT.

The chain has TRBV2 and TRBJ1-3; 7 bases are a match to TRBD1. The CDR3 runs to 16 residues. Looked up from germline, CDR1 is SNHLY and CDR2 is FYNNEI. V lost 5 bases to trimming and J lost 1 base; unmatched junction nucleotides: 8. CDR3 in DNA: TGTGCCAGCAGTCCGCAGGGGGTCTTGTCTGGAAACACCATATATTTT. As protein: CASSPQGVLSGNTIYF.

The chain recombines TRBV2 with TRBJ2-1, with D tentatively TRBD1 (5 bases). The V end lost 9 bases, the J end lost 0 bases, and 9 bases lay between the germline ends. The germline gives CDR1 SNHLY, CDR2 FYNNEI. The CDR3 runs 13 residues. The CDR3 sequence is CARRQSSYNEQFF. The CDR3 nucleotides read TGTGCCAGGAGACAGAGCTCCTACAATGAGCAGTTCTTC.

The rearrangement links TRBV5-1 to TRBJ2-3; 14 nucleotides agree with TRBD2. Germline CDR1 SGHRS, CDR2 YFSETQ. Unmatched junction bases numbered 3, after V lost 3 bases and J lost 6 bases. CDR3 length: 15 residues. CDR3 in DNA: TGCGCCAGCAGCTCGACTAGCGGGGGGGCGGATACGCAGTATTTT. It encodes CASSSTSGGADTQYF.

CDR3 amino acids: CSVAARGLAEQYF. CDR3 nucleotide sequence: TGCAGCGTTGCGGCCAGGGGGCTAGCGGAGCAGTACTTC. V and J are TRBV29-1 and TRBJ2-7, with 8 bases matching TRBD1. V lost 4 bases and J lost 7; bases outside the gene matches: 9. The germline gives CDR1 SQVTM, CDR2 ANQGSEA. This CDR3 comprises 13 residues.

The chain is built from TRBV6-1 and TRBJ2-1; 7 bases agree with TRBD2. The CDR3 consists of 15 residues. The V segment lost 1 base and the J segment 9 bases; nucleotides outside the gene matches: 9. Germline lookup yields CDR1 MNHNS and CDR2 SASEGT. CDR3 sequence: CASSEGGSVVREQFF. The CDR3 coding sequence is TGTGCCAGCAGTGAAGGCGGGAGTGTGGTCCGTGAGCAGTTCTTC.

This chain uses TRBV5-1 with TRBJ2-3; weak D call: TRBD2 (6 bases). V was cut by 3 bases and J by 3 bases, with 11 bases left in between. CDR3 size: 14 residues. The germline V gene encodes CDR1 SGHRS and CDR2 YFSETQ. CDR3 in DNA: TGCGCCAGCAGCTCGGCGGGGAGGACAGATACGCAGTATTTT. Amino acids: CASSSAGRTDTQYF.

CDR3 region: CASSLYGGSETQYF. In DNA, the CDR3 is TGCGCCAGCAGCTTGTATGGGGGGAGCGAGACCCAGTACTTC. The chain combines TRBV5-1 with TRBJ2-5, with a tentative D call TRBD2 (6 bases). The V gene lost 1 base and the J gene lost 5 bases, with 12 bases spanning the gap. The length of the CDR3 is 14 residues. The germline CDR1 and CDR2 sequences are SGHRS and YFSETQ. Full variable domain (rest looked up from reference TRBV5-1 and TRBJ2-5): KAGVTQTPRYLIKTRGQQVTLSCSPISGHRSVSWYQQTPGQGLQFLFEYFSETQRNKGNFPGRFSGRQFSNSRSEMNVSTLELGDSALYLCASSLYGGSETQYFGPGTRLLVL.

The chain is built from TRBV27 and TRBJ1-1, with 7 positions matching TRBD1. Germline CDR1 is MNHEY and CDR2 is SMNVEV (reference sequence). CDR3 size: 17 residues. V gave up 2 bases and J gave up 4 bases; unmatched junction bases: 13. This CDR3 is CASSLGHRGFGITEAFF. CDR3 sequence (DNA): TGTGCCAGCAGTTTAGGGCACAGGGGTTTTGGGATCACTGAAGCTTTCTTT.